This T cell receptor (beta chain) stems from a study of blood T cells in healthy people across ages. V lost 8 bases and J lost 1, with 18 bases in between. Germline V lookup: CDR1 MDHEN, CDR2 SYDVKM. The CDR3 has 16 residues. A second PCR of 7 to 11 cycles used a sample-barcoded 5' primer and a J-beta primer mix. TCRdb analysed the 5' RACE reads with MiXCR anew, one entry per CDR3 protein. The table includes 600,000 to 1,000,000 distinct CDR3 sequences, approximately 25% detected once. The same data also contributed to another study, on T cells of mothers and their children. That publication notes: A few mothers and their six children, all healthy Caucasians, donated. Versus unrelated pairs, overlap was slightly higher in related mother-child pairs, without reaching significance.

The specimen sequenced was blood. The rearrangement links TRBV28 to TRBJ1-5; no clear D. The receptor's source is a boy aged 5-17 years in good health. For the CDR3, the DNA is TGTGCCAGCCAGACTAAGTTGGAACCCAGCAATCAGCCCCAGCATTTT. It is translated as CASQTKLEPSNQPQHF.